This TCR beta chain originates from a study of blood T cell repertoires in COVID-19 (dated by TCRdb to about 2020). General notes on the study: Collaborator samples came from the United States, Italy and Spain and covered acute and convalescent phases of COVID-19. The prospective study material was composed of cDNA or gDNA derived from T cells, B-cell-depleted T cells, or PBMCs. Subjects who had been exposed to COVID-19, were actively infected with it, or had recovered from it provided the deeply sampled blood TCRbeta repertoires that made up the dataset. The repertoires were made available in a free public database intended to serve as a resource for research on the immune response to SARS-CoV-2. The samples were drawn from the first 160 participants of the ongoing ImmuneRACE study and from over a thousand subjects provided by 6 global collaborators. A de-identified subject ID, COVID-19 status, age in years and sex were almost always included in the sample metadata. Where HLA class I and class II types were available, the types were taken from metadata supplied by the sample provider, not from assay-based typing.

Worth noting for this clone: No antigen is known for it. Base qualities are missing; no much larger clone stands one base away.

The paper's findings and limits, for the study overall: The quantity of clinical and demographic metadata differed by source and by participant and was supplied without curation.

Each collaborating institution followed its own protocols to collect whole blood in K2EDTA tubes. For TCRbeta analysis, collaborators shipped samples as frozen whole blood, isolated PBMCs, or DNA extracted from either of those sample types. The CDR3 runs 15 amino acids, cysteine and phenylalanine included. Just the 45-base CDR3 DNA is kept, in frame starting at base 1. Per the germline V gene, MNHNS is the CDR1 and SASEGT is the CDR2. V lost 2 bases and J lost 7 bases, and the count of bases not matched to a germline gene is 11. The immunoSEQ Assay, a bias-controlled multiplex PCR, was used to amplify TCRbeta CDR3 regions from genomic DNA. Per the source publication's procedure: Within the assay, amplification of reference gene primers was used to estimate how many nucleated cells each sample contained. To quantify the absolute abundance of each unique TCRbeta CDR3 rearrangement, sequence reads were collapsed and filtered. Productive Simpson clonality was computed per sample as the square root of Simpson's diversity index over productive rearrangements. The table was pulled from immuneACCESS by TCRdb, which kept in-frame rearrangements only. Such tables lose some clones; where checked, under half of the loss comes from unresolved V genes, and the rest has no known cause. V, J and clone size are those of that table, while D and trimming were read from the DNA. This sample is represented by 30,000 to 40,000 clones; about 85% of them were singletons. Of the sample, 15% to 20% is held by the ten largest clones.

The rearranged chain carries TRBV6-1 and TRBJ2-7, with 7 bases aligning to TRBD2. Sequencing used peripheral blood. The sequence derives from a woman aged 55-69 years with active COVID-19. The CDR3 loop reads CASSEFWEGSREQYF. The DNA sequence is TGTGCCAGCAGTGAATTCTGGGAGGGCTCGAGAGAGCAGTACTTC.